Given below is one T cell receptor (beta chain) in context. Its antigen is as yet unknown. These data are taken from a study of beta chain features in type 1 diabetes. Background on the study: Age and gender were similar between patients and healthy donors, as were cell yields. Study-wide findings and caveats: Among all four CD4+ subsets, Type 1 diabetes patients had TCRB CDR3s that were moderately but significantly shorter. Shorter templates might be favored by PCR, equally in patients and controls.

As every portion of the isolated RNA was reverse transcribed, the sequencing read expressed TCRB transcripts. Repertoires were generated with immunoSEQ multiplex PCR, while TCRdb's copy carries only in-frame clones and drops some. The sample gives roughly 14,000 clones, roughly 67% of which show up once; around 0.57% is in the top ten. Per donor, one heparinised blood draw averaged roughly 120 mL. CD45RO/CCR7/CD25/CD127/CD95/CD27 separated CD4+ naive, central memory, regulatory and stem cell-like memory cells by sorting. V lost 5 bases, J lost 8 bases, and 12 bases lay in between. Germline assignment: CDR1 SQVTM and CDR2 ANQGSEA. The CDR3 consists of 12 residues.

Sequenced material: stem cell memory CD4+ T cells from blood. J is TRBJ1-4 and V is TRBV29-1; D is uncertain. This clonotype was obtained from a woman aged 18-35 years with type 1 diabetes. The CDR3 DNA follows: TGCAGCGTTTCAGGTTACCACGAAAAACTGTTTTTT. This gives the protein CSVSGYHEKLFF.